The T cell receptor beta chain under discussion was sequenced for a study of blood T cells in healthy people across ages. Study-wide background: Template switching captured about one barcoded beta molecule per two T cells.

Of note for this clonotype: Its antigen is not known.

V lost 5 bases, J lost 6 bases, and 14 bases lay in between. CDR1 and CDR2 from the germline V gene are LGHDT and YNNKEL (reference sequence). This CDR3 has 14 amino acids. Alongside a J-beta primer mix, a sample-barcoded 5' primer served in a second PCR lasting 7 to 11 cycles. TCRdb independently ran MiXCR on the 5' RACE reads; one entry per CDR3 protein. The repertoire holds about 600,000 distinct CDR3 sequences, with around 50% as singletons. Regarding the study as a whole: Versus aged donors, long-lived donors had higher diversity and more naive CD4+ cells. Diversity estimates from one million T cells were considered underestimates.

Sequenced input: blood. The J gene is TRBJ2-1, the V gene TRBV3-1; no definite D call. This clonotype was sampled from a man of 80 years or more in good health. The CDR3 sequence is CASSEASASNEQFF. Here the CDR3 DNA reads TGTGCCAGCAGCGAAGCGTCTGCTTCCAATGAGCAGTTCTTC.